This T cell receptor beta chain stems from a study of T cells after posttransplantation cyclophosphamide. The sample holds a few counts of this clone. Libraries were prepared by immunoSEQ multiplex PCR; TCRdb keeps only in-frame clonotypes and omits some of them. Of around 31,000 clones listed, 90% to 95% were seen once; the top ten hold 0.1%. The naive gate required viable CD3+CD4+ or CD3+CD8+ cells with CCR7+CD45RA+CD45RO-CD95-CD27+CD28+ phenotype. This CDR3 spans 16 amino acids. Germline V gene lookup returns CDR1 LNHDA and CDR2 SQIVND (reference sequence). Trimming removed 5 bases from V and 3 bases from J, with 16 bases in between.

V gene TRBV19 combines with J gene TRBJ1-4; D unresolved. The origin of this receptor is a man aged 30-40 years in good health and a related stem cell transplant donor. The sequencing sample was made of naive CD4+ T cells sorted from blood. DNA for the CDR3: TGTGCCAGTAGTCATCCCCTCGGCGGGGCTAATGAAAAACTGTTTTTT. Encoded protein: CASSHPLGGANEKLFF.